This T cell receptor beta chain was identified during a study of cytomegalovirus exposure and HLA in healthy donors. This clone was counted between two and nine times. Researchers ran the PCR with 60 Vbeta and 13 Jbeta primers. Clones were sequenced by immunoSEQ multiplex PCR, and TCRdb holds only the in-frame ones, with some missing. The sample comprises around 180,000 clones, 75% to 85% of which are singletons, and about 13% rests with the top ten. Trimming stripped 7 bases from V and 0 bases from J, with 19 bases between. The CDR3 contains 17 residues. Germline V gives CDR1 MGHRA, CDR2 YSYEKL. The receptor comes from a woman aged 45 to 65 in good health and CMV-seropositive. Sequenced sample: PBMCs. This chain uses TRBV4-1 with TRBJ1-3, with no clear D. CDR3 DNA sequence: TGCGCCAGCACCCCTCAGTCGGGAGCTTACTCTGGAAACACCATATATTTT. Translation: CASTPQSGAYSGNTIYF.